The clone carrying this T cell receptor (beta chain) was observed a few times. Its antigen remains unknown. MiXCR, applied by TCRdb to the 5' RACE reads, yields one record per CDR3 protein. The sample carries approximately 250,000 distinct CDR3 sequences, about 30% recorded once. CDR3 length equals 12 residues. Germline loops: CDR1 ENHRY, CDR2 SYGVKD. Trimming shortened V by 4 bases and J by 13 bases, and 14 bases separated the two germline ends. The record originates from a study of CD8 T cells in ankylosing spondylitis. Study conclusions and caveats: Within ankylosing spondylitis blood, a TCR beta motif made up of eight highly homologous variants appeared to be characteristic.

The source material was blood, either unsorted or a sorted T cell fraction (not recorded which). The rearrangement uses TRBV10-3 and TRBJ2-1; D possibly corresponds to TRBD1 (5 bases). This clonotype originated in a male donor with ankylosing spondylitis or in good health (not recorded which). The DNA of the CDR3 is TGTGCCATCAGTGTTCAAGGGCAGGGTCAGTTCTTC. Protein sequence: CAISVQGQGQFF.